This TCR beta chain was retrieved from a study of beta chain features in type 1 diabetes. The study, taken as a whole, reports: Type 1 diabetes patients showed fewer insertions and more deletions at VDJ junctions. cDNA-based reads could over-represent cells with high TCR expression.

Isolation of CD4+ naive, central memory, regulatory and stem cell-like memory cells was achieved by sorting via CD45RO/CCR7/CD25/CD127/CD95/CD27. Since all of the isolated RNA was reverse transcribed, expressed TCRB transcripts were what got sequenced. This table comes from immunoSEQ multiplex PCR, and its TCRdb copy is limited to in-frame clones, with some not included. The top ten hold roughly 0.43% of the sample, which has 140,000 to 150,000 clones, approximately 52% seen once. A word on this clone: Its antigen is not identified.

The source is a man younger than 35 in good health. The sequenced sample was Tregs from blood.

CDR3 sequence reads: CASSLVSFNEQFF. In nucleotides, the CDR3 is TGCGCCAGCAGCTTGGTTTCTTTCAATGAGCAGTTCTTC. The V call is TRBV5-1, the J call TRBJ2-1, with D unclear. Germline-derived CDR1 and CDR2 are SGHRS and YFSETQ. V was clipped by 0 bases and J by 6 bases, with 7 bases between them. This CDR3 comprises 13 residues.